This is a list of T cell receptor beta chains from one sample in a study of cytomegalovirus exposure and HLA in healthy donors. The data were produced by immunoSEQ multiplex PCR, yet TCRdb's version contains in-frame clones alone and is incomplete. The table includes about 97,000 clones, under 85% detected once. Sequencing was done on a sample of PBMCs. These TCRs come from a middle-aged man in good health and CMV-seronegative. The CDR3 runs from the conserved cysteine through the conserved F or W. D genes are given only for firm matches. Rows give clone size only sometimes, using once, few, many, or a class for an expanded clone.

J gene,clone size,V gene,D gene,CDR3 DNA,CDR3 protein
TRBJ2-5,.,TRBV5-8,TRBD2,TGTGCCAGCAGCCCCCTGACTAGCGGGGGAGGCCAAGAGACCCAGTACTTC,CASSPLTSGGGQETQYF
TRBJ1-6,.,TRBV7-3,.,TGTGCCAGCAGCATTAACAACAAAGCACCCCTCCACTTT,CASSINNKAPLHF
TRBJ1-1,.,TRBV30,.,TGTGCCTGGAGTGTAGGGGAGAACACTGAAGCTTTCTTT,CAWSVGENTEAFF
TRBJ2-2,.,TRBV7-2,TRBD1,TGTGCCAGCAGCTTTCAGGGGGCGAACACCGGGGAGCTGTTTTTT,CASSFQGANTGELFF
TRBJ1-1,once,TRBV5-1,TRBD1,TGCGCCAGCAGCTTGGAGGGGGCCCTGAACACTGAAGCTTTCTTT,CASSLEGALNTEAFF
TRBJ1-1,once,TRBV6-1,.,TGTGCCAGCAGCACCGGGTACACTGAAGCTTTCTTT,CASSTGYTEAFF
TRBJ2-3,.,TRBV4-1,TRBD2,TGCGCCAGCAGCCAAGGTGCGGGGGGCGCTACAGATACGCAGTATTTT,CASSQGAGGATDTQYF
TRBJ1-2,once,TRBV7-8,TRBD1,TGTGCCAGCAGCTTAGAGGGCAGGGGGCACGGCTACACCTTC,CASSLEGRGHGYTF
TRBJ1-1,.,TRBV30,.,TGTGCCTGGAGTGTACAGGCTAGGAACACTGAAGCTTTCTTT,CAWSVQARNTEAFF
TRBJ2-5,.,TRBV7-2,TRBD2,TGTGCCAGCAGCTTACTAGCGGGCGGAGGGTGGACCCAGTACTTC,CASSLLAGGGWTQYF
TRBJ1-4,.,TRBV6-6,TRBD1,TGTGCCAGCAGACAGGGGGAAAAACTGTTTTTT,CASRQGEKLFF
TRBJ2-1,.,TRBV7-9,.,TGTGCCAGCAGCTTACGGGGCAGGGGATATGAGCAGTTCTTC,CASSLRGRGYEQFF
TRBJ1-2,few,TRBV14,TRBD1,TGTGCCAGCAGCCAAGATAGTGGACAGGCATACTATGGCTACACCTTC,CASSQDSGQAYYGYTF
TRBJ2-7,.,TRBV7-9,TRBD2,TGTGCCAGCAGCCGACTAGCGGGGGGCCACGAGCAGTACTTC,CASSRLAGGHEQYF
TRBJ2-6,once,TRBV5-1,TRBD1,TGCGCCAGCAGCTTGGCCACAGGGGCTGGGGCCAACGTCCTGACTTTC,CASSLATGAGANVLTF
TRBJ1-1,.,TRBV4-2,.,TGTGCCAGCAGCCAAGAACCGGGGGGCTTGGAAGCTTTCTTT,CASSQEPGGLEAFF
TRBJ2-3,.,TRBV4-3,.,TGCGCCAGCAGCCAACGGGGAGCCGATACGCAGTATTTT,CASSQRGADTQYF
TRBJ2-5,.,TRBV11-2,TRBD2,TGTGCCAGCAGCTTTTTTTCGGGGGGGCCTGTTCGGGAGACCCAGTACTTC,CASSFFSGGPVRETQYF
TRBJ1-4,.,TRBV15,.,TGTGCCACCAGCACAGGGGTGAATGAAAAACTGTTTTTT,CATSTGVNEKLFF
TRBJ2-5,.,TRBV2,TRBD1,TGTGCCGGACGGACAGGGGTCGATGAGCAGTACTTC,CAGRTGVDEQYF
TRBJ1-1,.,TRBV10-3,.,TGTGCCATCAGGGGAGGACCTGACACTGAAGCTTTCTTT,CAIRGGPDTEAFF
TRBJ2-5,few,TRBV11-2,.,TGTGCCAGCAGCCGGACAGTCCAAGAGACCCAGTACTTC,CASSRTVQETQYF
TRBJ1-3,few,TRBV28,.,TGTGCCAGCAGTTCGTCCAGGGGCTACTACTCTGGAAACACCATATATTTT,CASSSSRGYYSGNTIYF
TRBJ1-4,.,TRBV19,.,TGTGCCAGTAGCCCGGAGGGAGTCAGAGAAAAACTGTTTTTT,CASSPEGVREKLFF
TRBJ2-5,.,TRBV15,TRBD2,TGTGCCACCAGCACCCGGGGGAGGGGAGAGACCCAGTACTTC,CATSTRGRGETQYF
TRBJ2-3,.,TRBV11-2,TRBD2,TGTGCCAGCAGCGCCGGACTAGCGGGGGGCACAGGTACGCAGTATTTT,CASSAGLAGGTGTQYF
TRBJ2-2,few,TRBV4-1,TRBD2,TGCGCCAGCAGCCAAGTTTTAGCGGGGGGGCCCCCGGAGCTGTTTTTT,CASSQVLAGGPPELFF
TRBJ1-1,.,TRBV5-1,TRBD1,TGCGCCAGCAGCGCCACAGGGGTGAACACTGAAGCTTTCTTT,CASSATGVNTEAFF
TRBJ1-6,.,TRBV14,.,TGTGCCAGCAGCCACCCTGGGCGGGGTTCACCCCTCCACTTT,CASSHPGRGSPLHF
TRBJ1-1,.,TRBV30,TRBD1,TGTGCCTGGAGTCCAGGGGGAAACACTGAAGCTTTCTTT,CAWSPGGNTEAFF
TRBJ1-1,.,TRBV29-1,.,TGCAGCGTTGGGGGAGGGAGCCTCCACACTGAAGCTTTCTTT,CSVGGGSLHTEAFF
TRBJ1-5,few,TRBV6-5,TRBD1,TGTGCCAGCAGTTCAACCCACAGGGGAAGCCAGCCCCAGCATTTT,CASSSTHRGSQPQHF
TRBJ2-2,.,TRBV6-1,TRBD1,TGTGCCAGCAAGACAGGGACCGCGAACACCGGGGAGCTGTTTTTT,CASKTGTANTGELFF
TRBJ2-1,.,TRBV4-2,TRBD2,TGTGCCAGCAGCGAGACTAGCGGGGGGGCCGTAGGCGAGCAGTTCTTC,CASSETSGGAVGEQFF
TRBJ2-1,few,TRBV11-2,TRBD2,TGTGCCAGCAGCTTAGATCTTAGCGGGGGTTACAATGAGCAGTTCTTC,CASSLDLSGGYNEQFF
TRBJ1-2,.,TRBV11-2,.,TGTGCCAGCAGCTTATTCGGGGGGGGTGATGGCTACACCTTC,CASSLFGGGDGYTF
TRBJ2-7,.,TRBV27,.,TGTGCCAGCAGAGAACTTACTACCGGCAGCTTCTACTTC,CASRELTTGSFYF
TRBJ2-3,once,TRBV11-3,TRBD1,TGTGCCAGCAGCTTAATGGGACAGGGGGCAGATACGCAGTATTTT,CASSLMGQGADTQYF
TRBJ2-3,.,TRBV21-1,.,TGTGCCAGCACCCGCAGGGGGGATACGCAGTATTTT,CASTRRGDTQYF
TRBJ2-2,.,TRBV27,TRBD2,TGTGCCAGCAGTTACAGCGGGGGGGCTCGGACCGGGGAGCTGTTTTTT,CASSYSGGARTGELFF
TRBJ2-5,.,TRBV29-1,.,TGCAGCGTTGTAGCGGCGGCAGAGACCCAGTACTTC,CSVVAAAETQYF
TRBJ1-2,.,TRBV10-3,TRBD1,TGTGCCATCAGAGCCACAGGGGGGTCGGCTAACTATGGCTACACCTTC,CAIRATGGSANYGYTF
TRBJ2-5,few,TRBV25-1,.,TGTGCCAGCAGTGAACCAGGCGGGGTTGGGACCCAGTACTTC,CASSEPGGVGTQYF
TRBJ2-2,.,TRBV7-8,.,TGTGCCAGCAGCTTCGGTCAGGGCTTGAACACCGGGGAGCTGTTTTTT,CASSFGQGLNTGELFF
TRBJ1-3,once,TRBV7-2,.,TGTGCCAGCAGCCCAAAAATTGGAAACACCATATATTTT,CASSPKIGNTIYF
TRBJ2-5,few,TRBV19,.,TGTGCCAGTAGTCCTCCGAGGGGGGAGACCCAGTACTTC,CASSPPRGETQYF
TRBJ1-6,.,TRBV28,.,TGTGCCAGCGCAGAAGAGGGCCGAAATTCACCCCTCCACTTT,CASAEEGRNSPLHF
TRBJ2-1,.,TRBV29-1,.,TGCAGCATTGGACCGGGGGATGAGCAGTTCTTC,CSIGPGDEQFF
TRBJ2-1,.,TRBV7-3,.,TGTGCCAGCAGCTTGCAGGAAGCGGGCCCTGAGCAGTTCTTC,CASSLQEAGPEQFF